This T cell receptor beta chain stems from a study of identical twins. cDNA carried unique molecular identifiers, and a universal primer site was added by template switching. Using its own MiXCR run on the 5' RACE reads, TCRdb lists one record per CDR3 protein. The sample includes about 690,000 distinct CDR3 sequences, around 5.7% of them seen just once. With 5 bases removed from V and 2 bases from J, the gap between germline ends came to 10 bases. CDR1 SQVTM and CDR2 ANQGSEA come from the germline V gene. The length of the CDR3 is 13 residues. This clonotype has at least ten counts. What it binds is unknown. Findings and limits, study-wide: There were fewer insertions in abundant cord blood beta clonotypes, but memory repertoires showed no such pattern. Conclusions leaned on cross-sectional statistical analysis and did not track the same donors over time.

All donors were healthy, and all were Caucasian. The sequence was obtained from a man aged 18 to 30 in good health. The J gene is TRBJ2-4, the V gene TRBV29-1; no clear D. Sequencing used naive T cells sorted from blood. CDR3 nucleotide sequence: TGCAGCGTTAGCGACAAGCCCAAAAACATTCAGTACTTC. Protein: CSVSDKPKNIQYF. The whole variable domain, remainder taken from reference TRBV29-1 and TRBJ2-4, is SAVISQKPSRDICQRGTSLTIQCQVDSQVTMMFWYRQQPGQSLTLIATANQGSEATYESGFVIDKFPISRPNLTFSTLTVSNMSPEDSSIYLCSVSDKPKNIQYFGAGTRLSVL.